This T cell receptor (beta chain) was sequenced for a study of T cells in Graves' hyperthyroidism and ophthalmopathy. RNA transcripts gave rise to amplified TCR beta CDR3 regions. The HTBI set primed first-round TCR CDR3 RT-PCR. TCRdb re-called the multiplex PCR reads with MiXCR, one entry per CDR3 protein. The table shows 500,000 to 650,000 distinct CDR3 sequences, with 20% occurring only once. Concerning this clonotype itself: The antigen is unknown.

Study-level points and caveats: In blood, most of the thyroid clonotypes expanded above 0.001 were also present.

Those patients with uncontrolled infection, other autoimmune disease, pregnancy or lactation were excluded. Thyroid ultrasound, orbital computed tomography, clinical symptoms, and serum thyroxine and TRAb underpinned diagnoses. The authors obtained PBMCs from 7.5 to 10 ml of fresh peripheral blood. V was pared by 0 bases and J by 7 bases, with 8 bases between. The germline CDR1 and CDR2 sequences are SGHDT and YYEEEE. The CDR3 loop spans 12 amino acids. The source of this sequence is a man in his forties or fifties with Graves' ophthalmopathy. This rearrangement joins TRBV5-6 to TRBJ2-7; D is ambiguous. Source material: blood. The CDR3: CASSLDIGEQYF. As DNA, the CDR3 is TGTGCCAGCAGCTTGGACATAGGGGAGCAGTACTTC.